This record concerns one TCR beta chain sequence. The target antigen is unknown. These data belong to a study of shared clonotypes between healthy human individuals. Study-wide results and caveats: Clonotypes shared by all four donors outscored non-shared clonotypes in generation probability. Across a handful of donors, naive CD4 shared 5% to 6%, naive CD8 under 4%, memory CD4 roughly 2.2%, memory CD8 around 0.42%.

Germline CDR1 reads SGHNT; CDR2 reads YYREEE (reference sequence). After removal of 1 base from V and 1 base from J, the junction contained 3 bases not matched to a gene. The CDR3 runs 16 residues. The deep-level immunoSEQ assay was used. The assay was immunoSEQ multiplex PCR, and TCRdb's table has in-frame clones only and misses some. The data contain millions of clones, approximately 94% of them singletons. Sample: naive CD4+ T cells sorted from blood. As for subset: CD45RA+ positively selected. This chain uses TRBV5-4 with TRBJ2-2, with 8 bases aligning to TRBD1. The origin of this receptor is a young man in good health. In DNA, the CDR3 is TGTGCCAGCAGCTTGCTCAGGGGGCGGAACACCGGGGAGCTGTTTTTT. It specifies CASSLLRGRNTGELFF.